The 31 T cell receptor beta chains listed next were all sequenced from one sample in a study of CD8 T cells in Susac syndrome. Random hexamers were used to reverse transcribe an amount of about 0.5 to 1 ug RNA. TCRdb used MiXCR to reprocess the immunoSEQ multiplex PCR reads, holding one entry per CDR3 protein. The repertoire includes 95,000 to 150,000 distinct CDR3 sequences, about 94% of them detected once, and roughly 0.087% sits in the top ten. The sequenced sample consisted of CD4+ T cells from PBMCs. The receptors derive from a human donor in good health.

The gene calls are TRBV20-1 and TRBJ2-7; 7 bases fit TRBD2. V lost 6 bases and J lost 0; bases outside the gene matches: 5. The CDR3 spans 13 residues. Germline CDR1 DFQATT, CDR2 SNEGSKA (reference sequence). CDR3 region: CSAVTSVSYEQYF. CDR3 bases: TGCAGTGCGGTCACTAGCGTCTCCTACGAGCAGTACTTC.

As to this clonotype: At one end, the junction sequence differs from germline, possibly due to a read error. The V call is TRBV9, the J call TRBJ2-5, with D perhaps matching TRBD2 (6 bases). The CDR3 extends over 15 amino acids. Per germline, CDR1 SGDLS and CDR2 YYNGEE. Here the CDR3 DNA reads TGTGTCAGCAGCGTCGGGACTCGCCCAACCCAGACCCAGTACTTC. Translation: CVSSVGTRPTQTQYF.

The chain combines TRBV6-1 with TRBJ2-1; 7 positions agree with TRBD1. Trimming at V came to 6 bases and at J to 4 bases, leaving 6 bases not matched to a gene. The CDR3 loop spans 14 amino acids. Germline CDR1 MNHNS, CDR2 SASEGT. This CDR3 reads CASSAQGVYNEQFF. For the CDR3, the DNA is TGTGCCAGCAGCGCCCAGGGGGTTTACAATGAGCAGTTCTTC.

The chain has TRBV7-8 and TRBJ2-5; 13 nucleotides line up with TRBD2. The V gene end was trimmed by 1 base and the J gene end by 4 bases; junction bases not matched to a gene: 6. This CDR3 has 17 residues. Germline CDR1 SGHVS, CDR2 FQNEAQ. DNA for the CDR3: TGTGCCAGCAGCTTAGGACTAGCGGGAGGTAGATCAGAGACCCAGTACTTC. Protein product: CASSLGLAGGRSETQYF.

The V call is TRBV3-1, the J call TRBJ2-1; the D is unclear. Trimming stripped 0 bases from V and 9 bases from J, with 9 bases between. Germline V gives CDR1 LGHDT, CDR2 YNNKEL (reference sequence). There are 13 residues in the CDR3. CDR3 region: CASSQDRVAEQFF. The DNA for the CDR3 is TGTGCCAGCAGCCAAGATAGAGTAGCTGAGCAGTTCTTC.

This chain joins TRBV7-6 and TRBJ1-1, with D possibly being TRBD1 (5 bases). V shed 1 base and J shed 11 bases, with 14 bases lying between them. This CDR3 is 13 amino acids long. Germline V gives CDR1 SGHVS, CDR2 FNYEAQ. The CDR3 protein is CASSLDQGARAFF. In nucleotides, the CDR3 is TGTGCCAGCAGCTTAGATCAGGGCGCCCGCGCTTTCTTT.

The chain carries TRBV7-7 and TRBJ2-5; 9 nucleotides match TRBD1. Germline assignment: CDR1 SSHAT and CDR2 FNYEAQ (reference sequence). This CDR3 is built from 16 residues. The J segment lost 5 bases and the V segment lost 1 base, leaving 8 bases of the junction unmatched. The CDR3, as DNA: TGTGCCAGCAGCTTAGGACAGGGGGGCGAGAGGGAGACCCAGTACTTC. Its protein is CASSLGQGGERETQYF.

The chain recombines TRBV18 with TRBJ1-4; 8 nucleotides agree with TRBD1. This CDR3 is 15 amino acids long. Germline V gene lookup returns CDR1 KGHSH and CDR2 LQKENI. V trimming: 3 bases; J trimming: 6 bases; junction bases outside the gene matches: 6. CDR3 nucleotides: TGTGCCAGCTCACCTGGACAGGGCGGGGATGAAAAACTGTTTTTT. This sequence encodes CASSPGQGGDEKLFF. Full variable domain (outside the CDR3, taken from reference TRBV18 and TRBJ1-4): NAGVMQNPRHLVRRRGQEARLRCSPMKGHSHVYWYRQLPEEGLKFMVYLQKENIIDESGMPKERFSAEFPKEGPSILRIQQVVRGDSAAYFCASSPGQGGDEKLFFGSGTQLSVL.

The rearrangement joins TRBV12-3 or TRBV12-4 to TRBJ2-1, with D unresolved. The CDR3 has 12 amino acids. The V and J ends lost 4 bases and 9 bases respectively, with 10 bases between them. The DNA for the CDR3 is TGTGCCAGCAGTTGGTCCGGCAGTGAGCAGTTCTTC. Translation gives CASSWSGSEQFF.

The CDR3 protein is CASSEIGRAEAFF. Written as DNA, the CDR3 is TGTGCCAGCAGTGAGATCGGGCGGGCCGAAGCTTTCTTT. The chain uses TRBV25-1 and TRBJ1-1; no firm D call. The CDR3 has 13 residues. Germline CDR1 is MGHDK and CDR2 is SYGVNS. V lost 3 bases and J 8 bases, leaving 13 bases between the germline ends. The variable domain in full, with the rest retrieved from reference TRBV25-1 and TRBJ1-1, is EADIYQTPRYLVIGTGKKITLECSQTMGHDKMYWYQQDPGMELHLIHYSYGVNSTEKGDLSSESTVSRIRTEHFPLTLESARPSHTSQYLCASSEIGRAEAFFGQGTRLTVV.

Written as DNA, the CDR3 is TGTGCCAGCTCAAACAACATCCAAGAGACCCAGTACTTC. This gives the protein CASSNNIQETQYF. J is TRBJ2-5 and V is TRBV18; D gene uncertain. The germline V and J ends were trimmed by 5 bases and 1 base, with 8 bases remaining between them. Per germline, CDR1 KGHSH and CDR2 LQKENI. CDR3 length equals 13 residues.

In DNA, the CDR3 is TGTGCCAGCAGCCCGCAGGTTAGCACAGATACGCAGTATTTT. Residues: CASSPQVSTDTQYF. The rearrangement links TRBV6-6 to TRBJ2-3; D is uncertain. CDR3 length equals 14 residues. The V and J ends lost 6 bases and 0 bases respectively, with 10 bases between them. Germline V gene lookup returns CDR1 MNHNY and CDR2 SVGAGI (reference sequence).

V gene TRBV19 combines with J gene TRBJ1-1; no definite D call. Germline V lookup: CDR1 LNHDA, CDR2 SQIVND (reference sequence). The V end lost 6 bases, the J end lost 1 base, and 12 bases lay between the germline ends. This CDR3 region has 14 residues. The CDR3: CASSSPGRNTEAFF. The DNA of the CDR3 is TGTGCCAGTAGCTCGCCGGGGAGGAACACTGAAGCTTTCTTT.

V is TRBV7-2 and J is TRBJ2-2; 9 bases are shared with TRBD1. This CDR3 comprises 15 residues. V shed 5 bases, J shed 6 bases, and the junction held 7 bases outside the gene matches. Germline CDR1 and CDR2: SGHTA and FQGNSA. This chain's CDR3 is CASSPRQGVSGELFF. The CDR3 region has the DNA TGTGCCAGCAGCCCCAGACAGGGGGTTTCCGGGGAGCTGTTTTTT.

V gene TRBV5-1 combines with J gene TRBJ2-5; 7 nucleotides line up with TRBD1. The CDR3 extends over 15 amino acids. The J segment lost 1 base and the V segment lost 2 bases, leaving 5 bases of the junction unmatched. The germline CDR1 and CDR2 sequences are SGHRS and YFSETQ. This chain's CDR3 is CASSFPTGPQETQYF. The CDR3 nucleotides read TGCGCCAGCAGCTTCCCGACAGGGCCCCAAGAGACCCAGTACTTC.

For the CDR3, the DNA is TGTGCCAGCAGTGAATACCAGGGGGGCACCTTC. Translated: CASSEYQGGTF. The rearrangement uses TRBV25-1 and TRBJ1-2; 7 nucleotides match TRBD1. This CDR3 has 11 amino acids. From germline, CDR1 is MGHDK and CDR2 SYGVNS. J lost 13 bases, V lost 0 bases, and 2 bases had no gene match.

The gene calls are TRBV24-1 and TRBJ2-3; D possibly corresponds to TRBD1 (6 bases). Germline CDR1 is KGHDR and CDR2 is SFDVKD. Trimming cost V 7 bases and J 2 bases, with 12 bases left between them. CDR3 length equals 14 residues. The CDR3 coding sequence is TGTGCCACCAGCCCCAGGGGCCTCACAGATACGCAGTATTTT. Residues: CATSPRGLTDTQYF.

V usage is TRBV4-3 and J usage is TRBJ1-3, with 7 bases aligning to TRBD1. The CDR3 extends over 17 amino acids. With 3 bases clipped from V and 0 bases from J, the junction kept 8 bases outside the gene matches. Germline values: CDR1 LGHNA, CDR2 YSLEER. DNA for the CDR3: TGCGCCAGCAGCCAGCACAGGGGCCTCAGCTCTGGAAACACCATATATTTT. It translates to CASSQHRGLSSGNTIYF.

V is TRBV20-1 and J is TRBJ1-5; maybe TRBD1 (6 bases). The CDR3 has 12 residues. Germline V CDR1 and CDR2: DFQATT, SNEGSKA (reference sequence). V dropped 5 bases and J dropped 3 bases, with 8 bases sitting between them. CDR3 nucleotide sequence: TGCAGTGCTTGGGACAACAATCAGCCCCAGCATTTT. The encoded protein is CSAWDNNQPQHF.

This chain links TRBV11-2 with TRBJ1-2, with 8 bases that match TRBD1. With V trimmed by 5 bases and J by 4 bases, 3 bases remained unmatched. The CDR3 spans 13 residues. Germline CDR1 and CDR2: SGHAT and FQNNGV. The CDR3 here is CASSRQGSYGYTF. Written as DNA, the CDR3 is TGTGCCAGCAGCCGACAGGGGAGCTATGGCTACACCTTC. Full variable domain (outside the CDR3, taken from reference TRBV11-2 and TRBJ1-2): EAGVAQSPRYKIIEKRQSVAFWCNPISGHATLYWYQQILGQGPKLLIQFQNNGVVDDSQLPKDRFSAERLKGVDSTLKIQPAKLEDSAVYLCASSRQGSYGYTFGSGTRLTVV.

The genes are TRBV7-2 and TRBJ1-1, with TRBD1 matching 9 bases. Germline V gene data show CDR1 as SGHTA and CDR2 as FQGNSA. V shed 5 bases, J shed 8 bases, and the junction held 9 bases outside the gene matches. The CDR3 runs 14 residues. The DNA for the CDR3 is TGTGCCAGCAGCATATGGACAGGGGAGAGCGAAGCTTTCTTT. Protein product: CASSIWTGESEAFF. The full variable domain, in which reference TRBV7-2 and TRBJ1-1 provide the parts outside the CDR3, is GAGVSQSPSNKVTEKGKDVELRCDPISGHTALYWYRQSLGQGLEFLIYFQGNSAPDKSGLPSDRFSAERTGGSVSTLTIQRTQQEDSAVYLCASSIWTGESEAFFGQGTRLTVV.

The V call is TRBV5-6, the J call TRBJ1-1, with no clear D. The ends were cut back, 3 bases at V and 4 bases at J, with 16 bases in the middle. In germline, CDR1 is SGHDT, CDR2 YYEEEE. The CDR3 totals 15 residues. The CDR3 sequence is CASSSPDGIFTEAFF. The CDR3 DNA reads TGTGCCAGCAGCTCCCCGGACGGAATCTTCACTGAAGCTTTCTTT.

The chain links TRBV7-2 to TRBJ1-5, with TRBD1 as a possible D gene (5 bases). This CDR3 is 16 amino acids long. Germline lookup yields CDR1 SGHTA and CDR2 FQGNSA. Trimming took off 1 base at V and 4 bases at J, with 14 bases between the two ends. DNA of the CDR3: TGTGCCAGCAGCTTAGAAGCGGGCAGGGCTAATCAGCCCCAGCATTTT. Translation gives CASSLEAGRANQPQHF.

The V call is TRBV7-2, the J call TRBJ2-7; TRBD2 aligns across 10 bases. After removal of 6 bases from V and 1 base from J, the junction contained 12 bases not matched to a gene. The CDR3 length is 17 residues. In germline, CDR1 is SGHTA, CDR2 FQGNSA. The CDR3 protein is CASSRTSGSTGSYEQYF. For the CDR3, the DNA is TGTGCCAGCAGTCGGACTAGCGGTTCAACAGGGTCCTACGAGCAGTACTTC.

The chain employs TRBV20-1 and TRBJ1-1; maybe TRBD1 (5 bases). Germline-derived CDR1 and CDR2 are DFQATT and SNEGSKA (reference sequence). The V end lost 3 bases, the J end lost 1 base, and 15 bases lay between the germline ends. The length of the CDR3 is 15 residues. Here the CDR3 DNA reads TGCAGTGCTAGCAACCCATCAAGGGGGAACACTGAAGCTTTCTTT. Translation: CSASNPSRGNTEAFF.

The sample holds one count of this clonotype. The chain combines TRBV12-5 with TRBJ2-2, with D unclear. Germline values: CDR1 LGHNT, CDR2 FRNRAP. The V end was cut by 6 bases, the J end by 6 bases, with 8 bases between. The CDR3 is made up of 12 amino acids. This chain's CDR3 is CASGYIAGELFF. The CDR3 DNA is TGTGCTAGTGGCTATATAGCCGGGGAGCTGTTTTTT.

The chain carries TRBV15 and TRBJ2-5; tentatively, D is TRBD2 (5 bases). The CDR3 is 15 amino acids. The V end lost 1 base, the J end lost 3 bases, and 12 bases lay between the germline ends. CDR1 and CDR2 (germline): LNHNV, YYDKDF (reference sequence). The CDR3: CATSRVGFGEETQYF. The CDR3 coding sequence is TGTGCCACCAGCAGAGTGGGCTTCGGGGAAGAGACCCAGTACTTC.

The genes are TRBV12-3 or TRBV12-4 and TRBJ1-3; TRBD1 matches 9 bases. The CDR3 sequence is 16 residues long. Trimming removed 6 bases from V and 4 bases from J; junction bases left unmatched: 10. Written as DNA, the CDR3 is TGTGCCAGCAGCGCCTGGACAGGGGCGGGAGGAAACACCATATATTTT. The encoded protein is CASSAWTGAGGNTIYF.

The chain employs TRBV6-1 and TRBJ2-5; 8 bases fit TRBD2. Germline trimming cut 6 bases from V and 7 bases from J; bases unmatched to any gene: 16. The CDR3 spans 16 residues. Germline V lookup: CDR1 MNHNS, CDR2 SASEGT. The CDR3 nucleotides are TGTGCCAGCAGCCGAACTAGCGGAGGGACCTATGGGACCCAGTACTTC. Its protein product is CASSRTSGGTYGTQYF.

J is TRBJ1-1 and V is TRBV20-1; no definite D call. The CDR3 length is 12 residues. The germline gives CDR1 DFQATT, CDR2 SNEGSKA (reference sequence). Trimming removed 3 bases from V and 1 base from J, with 6 bases in between. The CDR3 nucleotides read TGCAGTGCTAGTACACCGAACACTGAAGCTTTCTTT. Its protein product is CSASTPNTEAFF.

The chain is built from TRBV29-1 and TRBJ2-7; 7 nucleotides match TRBD1. Germline-derived CDR1 and CDR2 are SQVTM and ANQGSEA. Trimming cost V 4 bases and J 5 bases; bases outside gene matches: 5. This CDR3 is built from 12 residues. The CDR3 DNA sequence: TGCAGCGTTGTGGGGCAGGGGGACGAGCAGTACTTC. Its protein is CSVVGQGDEQYF.